These 32 T cell receptor beta chains were all obtained from the same sample, sequenced in a study of cytomegalovirus exposure and HLA in healthy donors. Use of 60 Vbeta and 13 Jbeta primers characterized the PCR. Sequencing used immunoSEQ multiplex PCR; TCRdb keeps in-frame clones, though not all of them. The sample shows tens of thousands of clones, over 60% of them seen only once. The source material was PBMCs. Receptors originate from a male donor in good health and CMV-seropositive.

This clone was recorded a few times. The rearrangement links TRBV12-2 to TRBJ2-7; the tabulated D call, TRBD1, remains unverified against the DNA. TRBV12-2 is a listed pseudogene. This CDR3 has 16 amino acids. The CDR3 DNA reads TGTGCAAGTCGCTTGGGGACCGGGACAGGGGGCCACGAGCAGTACTTC. Residues: CASRLGTGTGGHEQYF.

The V gene is TRBV28, the J gene TRBJ2-3; no clear D. V was shortened by 5 bases and J by 2 bases, with 5 bases between the two germline ends. Germline CDR1 reads MDHEN; CDR2 reads SYDVKM. The CDR3 runs to 12 residues. CDR3 DNA sequence: TGTGCCAGCAGTAGCCTCACAGATACGCAGTATTTT. This gives the protein CASSSLTDTQYF.

V usage is TRBV27 and J usage is TRBJ2-3, with 8 bases identical to TRBD1. This CDR3 spans 15 amino acids. The V gene's germline CDR1 is MNHEY and CDR2 SMNVEV (reference sequence). V lost 2 bases and J lost 3; bases outside the gene matches: 4. The CDR3 is CASSLDRGSTDTQYF. The CDR3 DNA reads as TGTGCCAGCAGTTTAGACAGGGGCAGTACAGATACGCAGTATTTT.

The chain employs TRBV5-4 and TRBJ2-4, with 7 bases identical to TRBD2. The CDR3 is 14 residues long. Germline V gives CDR1 SGHNT, CDR2 YYREEE (reference sequence). V lost 2 bases and J lost 5; bases outside the gene matches: 4. Here the CDR3 DNA reads TGTGCCAGCAGCTTCCCGGGACTACAAAACATTCAGTACTTC. This translates into CASSFPGLQNIQYF.

As concerns this clone: The germline gene is not matched at one end of the junction; a read error may be the cause. The J gene is TRBJ2-7, the V gene TRBV7-9; 13 bases line up with TRBD2. This CDR3 is built from 19 residues. Germline V gives CDR1 SEHNR, CDR2 FQNEAQ (reference sequence). DNA for the CDR3: TGTTCCAGCAGCCGAACTCCGATGATTGGACTAGCGGGAGCCTACGAGCAGTACTTC. Translation gives CSSSRTPMIGLAGAYEQYF.

The CDR3 sequence: CASSLSQGADGYTF. In DNA, the CDR3 is TGCGCCAGCAGCTTGAGTCAGGGGGCGGATGGCTACACCTTC. The chain recombines TRBV5-1 with TRBJ1-2; 8 positions agree with TRBD1. The CDR3 has 14 residues. V was pared by 1 base and J by 6 bases, with 5 bases of the junction left unmatched. Germline V gene data show CDR1 as SGHRS and CDR2 as YFSETQ.

This clone was picked up a small number of times. The gene calls are TRBV30 and TRBJ1-3; D ambiguous. CDR1 is GTSNPN, CDR2 SVGIG, per germline (reference sequence). The CDR3 runs to 16 residues. V was pared by 2 bases and J by 0 bases, with 14 bases between. The CDR3 spells CAWSPPEGFSGNTIYF. CDR3 DNA: TGTGCCTGGAGTCCCCCTGAGGGTTTCTCTGGAAACACCATATATTTT.

The chain couples TRBV20-1 to TRBJ1-1, with D uncertain. This CDR3 region has 10 residues. Germline V CDR1 and CDR2: DFQATT, SNEGSKA (reference sequence). The V end lost 6 bases, the J end lost 1 base, and 3 bases lay between the germline ends. The CDR3 nucleotides are TGCAGTGCCGGGAACACTGAAGCTTTCTTT. Residues: CSAGNTEAFF.

This clone was counted only a few times. The CDR3 is CASSTGQLSGNTIYF. Written as DNA, the CDR3 is TGTGCCAGTAGTACTGGACAGCTCTCTGGAAACACCATATATTTT. This chain links TRBV19 with TRBJ1-3, with D maybe TRBD1 (6 bases). From germline, CDR1 is LNHDA and CDR2 SQIVND (reference sequence). Between the trimmed V and J ends, which lost 4 bases and 0 bases, there was a span of 10 bases. The CDR3 runs to 15 residues.

CDR3 loop: CASSSLPGVEQHF. CDR3 nucleotide sequence: TGTGCCAGCAGTTCGTTACCCGGGGTGGAGCAGCATTTT. The chain is built from TRBV27 and TRBJ1-5; D remains ambiguous. In germline, CDR1 is MNHEY, CDR2 SMNVEV (reference sequence). The CDR3 contains 13 residues. V shed 4 bases and J shed 13 bases, with 17 bases lying between them.

This chain uses TRBV6-1 with TRBJ2-7, with TRBD2 matching 9 bases. V trimming: 6 bases; J trimming: 3 bases; junction bases outside the gene matches: 6. Germline V gene data show CDR1 as MNHNS and CDR2 as SASEGT. The CDR3 consists of 14 residues. This CDR3 is CASRGTSRGYEQYF. The CDR3 coding sequence is TGTGCCAGCAGAGGGACTAGCAGGGGCTACGAGCAGTACTTC.

Details on this clone: Other DNA sequences within the sample encode an identical CDR3. J is TRBJ1-1 and V is TRBV5-6, with TRBD1 identical over 10 bases. Germline CDR1 reads SGHDT; CDR2 reads YYEEEE. V trimming: 1 base; J trimming: 0 bases; junction bases outside the gene matches: 6. The CDR3 totals 17 residues. The CDR3 coding sequence is TGTGCCAGCAGCTTGCGAGACAGGGGGCATATGAACACTGAAGCTTTCTTT. Its translation is CASSLRDRGHMNTEAFF.

This chain joins TRBV27 and TRBJ2-1, with 14 positions matching TRBD2. V was pared by 4 bases and J by 9 bases, with 11 bases of the junction left unmatched. Germline V gene data show CDR1 as MNHEY and CDR2 as SMNVEV (reference sequence). CDR3 length equals 17 residues. CDR3 amino acids: CASSYQAGTSGRGEQFF. The CDR3 DNA is TGTGCCAGCAGTTACCAAGCCGGGACTAGCGGGAGAGGTGAGCAGTTCTTC.

The sample holds one count of this clone. The CDR3: CASRPPGQGYEQYF. CDR3 nucleotides: TGTGCCAGCAGACCACCGGGACAGGGGTACGAGCAGTACTTC. The V call is TRBV2, the J call TRBJ2-7; 10 positions match TRBD1. V shed 6 bases and J 4 bases; nucleotides not matched to a gene: 6. The CDR3 is made up of 14 amino acids. Per the germline V gene, CDR1 is SNHLY and CDR2 is FYNNEI.

This sequence joins TRBV30 and TRBJ2-1; TRBD2 aligns across 10 bases. This CDR3 has 13 amino acids. CDR1 is GTSNPN and CDR2 is SVGIG in the germline V gene (reference sequence). Losses at the gene ends were 8 bases for V and 3 bases for J; bases not matched to a gene: 4. The chain's CDR3 is CAARTSGYNEQFF. In DNA, the CDR3 is TGTGCCGCCCGGACTAGCGGCTACAATGAGCAGTTCTTC.

V usage is TRBV19 and J usage is TRBJ2-5; perhaps TRBD1 as D (6 bases). Germline CDR1 LNHDA, CDR2 SQIVND (reference sequence). The CDR3 has 13 residues. Trimming stripped 5 bases from V and 2 bases from J, with 9 bases between. The CDR3 DNA reads TGTGCCAGTAGTGTTACAGGGCAAGAGACCCAGTACTTC. Translation gives CASSVTGQETQYF. Looking up the rest from reference TRBV19 and TRBJ2-5 gives the full variable domain: DGGITQSPKYLFRKEGQNVTLSCEQNLNHDAMYWYRQDPGQGLRLIYYSQIVNDFQKGDIAEGYSVSREKKESFPLTVTSAQKNPTAFYLCASSVTGQETQYFGPGTRLLVL.

In DNA, the CDR3 is TGCAGTGCCCCCCCCGGGTTCAATTCACCCCTCCACTTT. This codes for CSAPPGFNSPLHF. The chain carries TRBV29-1 and TRBJ1-6; D is unclear. The CDR3 is made up of 13 amino acids. Germline V CDR1 and CDR2: SQVTM, ANQGSEA. Together with reference TRBV29-1 and TRBJ1-6, the CDR3 gives the full variable domain: SAVISQKPSRDICQRGTSLTIQCQVDSQVTMMFWYRQQPGQSLTLIATANQGSEATYESGFVIDKFPISRPNLTFSTLTVSNMSPEDSSIYLCSAPPGFNSPLHFGNGTRLTVT.

The chain couples TRBV30 to TRBJ2-5; the match to TRBD2 covers 8 bases. This CDR3 spans 14 amino acids. Losses at the gene ends were 2 bases for V and 6 bases for J; bases not matched to a gene: 8. Germline V lookup: CDR1 GTSNPN, CDR2 SVGIG (reference sequence). The CDR3 is CAWSYGGAGQTQYF. The CDR3 DNA follows: TGTGCCTGGAGTTACGGGGGGGCCGGGCAGACCCAGTACTTC.

This clone was observed a handful of times. The chain couples TRBV10-3 to TRBJ1-2; TRBD1 matches 9 bases. This CDR3 comprises 12 residues. V lost 8 bases, J lost 9 bases, and 7 bases stayed unmatched. The V gene's germline CDR1 is ENHRY and CDR2 SYGVKD. CDR3 residues: CAIGTGSGRYTF. DNA of the CDR3: TGTGCCATCGGGACAGGGTCCGGGCGCTACACCTTC.

V is TRBV27 and J is TRBJ2-4; TRBD2 is a possible D gene (5 bases). This CDR3 region has 14 residues. V lost 5 bases to trimming and J lost 0 bases, with 8 bases between them. Germline V gene lookup returns CDR1 MNHEY and CDR2 SMNVEV (reference sequence). As DNA, the CDR3 is TGTGCCAGCAGTGTAGGGAGAGCCAAAAACATTCAGTACTTC. This codes for CASSVGRAKNIQYF.

The genes are TRBV11-2 and TRBJ2-4; 7 bases are shared with TRBD1. The CDR3 runs 15 residues. Germline CDR1 SGHAT, CDR2 FQNNGV. J gave up 6 bases and V 5 bases, and 10 bases lay outside the gene matches. The CDR3 here is CASSLRGTALNIQYF. For the CDR3, the DNA is TGTGCCAGCAGCCTTAGGGGGACAGCTTTAAACATTCAGTACTTC. The full variable domain, with the rest looked up from reference TRBV11-2 and TRBJ2-4, is EAGVAQSPRYKIIEKRQSVAFWCNPISGHATLYWYQQILGQGPKLLIQFQNNGVVDDSQLPKDRFSAERLKGVDSTLKIQPAKLEDSAVYLCASSLRGTALNIQYFGAGTRLSVL.

The genes are TRBV27 and TRBJ1-2, with TRBD1 as a possible D gene (5 bases). Deletions cut 2 bases from V and 2 bases from J, with 12 bases between. Germline V CDR1 and CDR2: MNHEY, SMNVEV (reference sequence). The CDR3 consists of 15 residues. The DNA for the CDR3 is TGTGCCAGCAGTTTAAGGCAGGGTGGGAACTATGGCTACACCTTC. It is translated as CASSLRQGGNYGYTF.

The rearrangement links TRBV11-2 to TRBJ2-1, with D possibly TRBD2 on 7 matching bases. The germline V and J ends were trimmed by 0 bases and 9 bases, with 18 bases remaining between them. Looked up from germline, CDR1 is SGHAT and CDR2 is FQNNGV. There are 16 residues in the CDR3. Here the CDR3 DNA reads TGTGCCAGCAGCTTAGAAGGGGGGGTGGGGTTGGGTGAGCAGTTCTTC. Translation: CASSLEGGVGLGEQFF. Full variable domain (rest looked up from reference TRBV11-2 and TRBJ2-1): EAGVAQSPRYKIIEKRQSVAFWCNPISGHATLYWYQQILGQGPKLLIQFQNNGVVDDSQLPKDRFSAERLKGVDSTLKIQPAKLEDSAVYLCASSLEGGVGLGEQFFGPGTRLTVL.

This chain uses TRBV27 with TRBJ2-7; 12 positions match TRBD2. With 4 bases clipped from V and 0 bases from J, the junction kept 10 bases outside the gene matches. The CDR3 contains 18 residues. CDR1 is MNHEY, CDR2 SMNVEV, per germline (reference sequence). CDR3 sequence (DNA): TGTGCCAGCAGTTCGTTACTAGCGGGAGGAAGTAACTCCTACGAGCAGTACTTC. Translation: CASSSLLAGGSNSYEQYF.

The genes are TRBV6-6 and TRBJ1-1; D is perhaps TRBD1 (5 bases). V was shortened by 6 bases and J by 3 bases, with 17 bases between the two germline ends. The CDR3 totals 15 residues. Germline V gene sequence: CDR1 MNHNY, CDR2 SVGAGI (reference sequence). CDR3 protein: CASRQQGRGHTEAFF. CDR3 nucleotides: TGTGCCAGCAGACAGCAGGGAAGGGGCCACACTGAAGCTTTCTTT.

This chain connects TRBV5-4 to TRBJ2-4; 7 bases align to TRBD2. The V gene end was trimmed by 4 bases and the J gene end by 7 bases; junction bases not matched to a gene: 11. Germline CDR1 SGHNT, CDR2 YYREEE (reference sequence). The CDR3 has 15 residues. CDR3 sequence: CASSPGWRETNIQYF. CDR3 DNA: TGTGCCAGCAGCCCTGGGTGGCGGGAGACCAACATTCAGTACTTC.

This sequence joins TRBV11-1 and TRBJ2-3; D unclear. V was shortened by 5 bases and J by 2 bases, with 11 bases between the two germline ends. CDR3 length: 14 amino acids. Germline assignment: CDR1 SGHAT and CDR2 FQDESV (reference sequence). CDR3 DNA: TGTGCCAGCAGCCGAGGCGCGTTCACAGATACGCAGTATTTT. It translates to CASSRGAFTDTQYF.

The chain is built from TRBV4-1 and TRBJ2-1; D is perhaps TRBD2 (6 bases). The germline CDR1 and CDR2 sequences are MGHRA and YSYEKL. V was shortened by 0 bases and J by 9 bases, with 15 bases between the two germline ends. The CDR3 has 15 amino acids. The CDR3 DNA follows: TGCGCCAGCAGCCAAGAACCGGCTAGCGCCGGTGAGCAGTTCTTC. Its protein product is CASSQEPASAGEQFF.

The rearrangement uses TRBV7-2 and TRBJ2-5; no definite D call. V lost 7 bases and J lost 1, with 13 bases in between. The CDR3 is 14 amino acids. Germline loops: CDR1 SGHTA, CDR2 FQGNSA. DNA for the CDR3: TGTGCCAGCAATCGGTATTCTTCCCAAGAGACCCAGTACTTC. Translation: CASNRYSSQETQYF.

The chain joins TRBV27 to TRBJ2-3, with 10 bases matching TRBD1. V dropped 5 bases and J dropped 3; count of bases not matched to a gene: 2. From germline, CDR1 is MNHEY and CDR2 SMNVEV (reference sequence). This CDR3 region has 14 residues. The CDR3 region is CASSTGQGTDTQYF. In nucleotides, the CDR3 is TGTGCCAGCAGTACGGGACAGGGGACAGATACGCAGTATTTT.

The rearrangement uses TRBV30 and TRBJ1-1; the match to TRBD1 covers 8 bases. The J segment lost 11 bases and the V segment lost 2 bases, leaving 7 bases of the junction unmatched. Germline assignment: CDR1 GTSNPN and CDR2 SVGIG (reference sequence). This CDR3 comprises 12 residues. The CDR3 region has the DNA TGTGCCTGGAGTCCCCGAGACAGGGGCGCTTTCTTT. It yields the protein CAWSPRDRGAFF. Full variable domain (rest looked up from reference TRBV30 and TRBJ1-1): SQTIHQWPATLVQPVGSPLSLECTVEGTSNPNLYWYRQAAGRGLQLLFYSVGIGQISSEVPQNLSASRPQDRQFILSSKKLLLSDSGFYLCAWSPRDRGAFFGQGTRLTVV.

The V gene is TRBV14, the J gene TRBJ2-5, with TRBD2 matching over 12 bases. This CDR3 region has 16 residues. With V trimmed by 3 bases and J by 5 bases, 7 bases remained unmatched. Germline V gene data show CDR1 as SGHDN and CDR2 as FVKESK. The CDR3 DNA reads TGTGCCAGCAGCCAGGAACTAGCGGGGGGTCTGGAGACCCAGTACTTC. Translated: CASSQELAGGLETQYF.